The 25 T cell receptor beta chains below come from one sample, sequenced in a study of cytomegalovirus exposure and HLA in healthy donors. The assay was immunoSEQ multiplex PCR, and TCRdb's table has in-frame clones only and misses some. The sample contains some 170,000 clones, approximately 87% of which appear only once. Specimen: PBMCs. The source is a woman between 25 and 40 years old in good health and CMV-seronegative.

The chain is built from TRBV5-1 and TRBJ2-7, with D maybe TRBD2 (5 bases). Trimming left V 0 bases short and J 8 bases short, with 12 bases between. CDR1 is SGHRS and CDR2 is YFSETQ in the germline V gene. The CDR3 runs to 13 residues. The CDR3 sequence is CASSLEGPSKQYF. CDR3 sequence (DNA): TGCGCCAGCAGCTTGGAGGGCCCTAGCAAGCAGTACTTC.

This chain uses TRBV28 with TRBJ2-1; TRBD2 matches 9 bases. After removal of 4 bases from V and 3 bases from J, the junction contained 4 bases not matched to a gene. Per the germline V gene, CDR1 is MDHEN and CDR2 is SYDVKM. The CDR3 is made up of 15 amino acids. The CDR3 region has the DNA TGTGCCAGCAGTTATAGCGGGAGTAACTACAATGAGCAGTTCTTC. It yields the protein CASSYSGSNYNEQFF.

This chain uses TRBV4-3 with TRBJ2-1; D gene uncertain. The CDR3 is 13 residues long. Germline V lookup: CDR1 LGHNA, CDR2 YSLEER. Trimming removed 1 base from V and 8 bases from J, with 9 bases in between. The CDR3 here is CASSQAMFDEQFF. The CDR3 DNA is TGCGCCAGCAGCCAAGCCATGTTCGATGAGCAGTTCTTC.

In its sample, this clone was seen a few times. The chain has TRBV28 and TRBJ1-1; a possible D gene is TRBD1 (6 bases). The CDR3 totals 11 residues. V was shortened by 6 bases and J by 8 bases, with 10 bases between the two germline ends. Per germline, CDR1 MDHEN and CDR2 SYDVKM. The CDR3: CASRTQGEAFF. The CDR3 DNA reads as TGTGCCAGCAGAACCCAGGGGGAAGCTTTCTTT. Together with reference TRBV28 and TRBJ1-1, the CDR3 gives the full variable domain: DVKVTQSSRYLVKRTGEKVFLECVQDMDHENMFWYRQDPGLGLRLIYFSYDVKMKEKGDIPEGYSVSREKKERFSLILESASTNQTSMYLCASRTQGEAFFGQGTRLTVV.

The chain is built from TRBV27 and TRBJ1-6, with TRBD1 identical over 9 bases. The J segment lost 7 bases and the V segment lost 6 bases, leaving 4 bases of the junction unmatched. The CDR3 runs 14 residues. Germline V CDR1 and CDR2: MNHEY, SMNVEV (reference sequence). This chain's CDR3 is CASRWTGVNSPLHF. CDR3 nucleotides: TGTGCCAGCAGGTGGACAGGGGTGAATTCACCCCTCCACTTT.

The V gene is TRBV11-1, the J gene TRBJ1-6, with 8 bases that match TRBD1. Germline trimming cut 2 bases from V and 7 bases from J; bases unmatched to any gene: 10. Germline CDR1 is SGHAT and CDR2 is FQDESV (reference sequence). There are 17 residues in the CDR3. This CDR3 is CASSLRRQGTQNSPLHF. The CDR3 DNA reads TGTGCCAGCAGCTTAAGGAGACAGGGGACCCAAAATTCACCCCTCCACTTT.

CDR3 sequence (DNA): TGTGCCAGCTCTAGCGGAGCCTACGAGCAGTACTTC. Translated, it gives CASSSGAYEQYF. V gene TRBV10-3 combines with J gene TRBJ2-7; the match to TRBD2 covers 7 bases. The V gene's germline CDR1 is ENHRY and CDR2 SYGVKD. The length of the CDR3 is 12 residues. V trimming: 10 bases; J trimming: 2 bases; junction bases outside the gene matches: 5.

The genes are TRBV9 and TRBJ1-2, with 11 bases identical to TRBD1. Germline assignment: CDR1 SGDLS and CDR2 YYNGEE. This CDR3 has 16 amino acids. V lost 0 bases and J lost 4; bases outside the gene matches: 5. CDR3 sequence reads: CASSVGTGGLLYGYTF. The CDR3 DNA follows: TGTGCCAGCAGCGTAGGGACAGGGGGCCTCCTCTATGGCTACACCTTC.

This chain joins TRBV2 and TRBJ1-2; D remains unclear. This CDR3 is built from 15 residues. Trimming shortened V by 2 bases and J by 8 bases, and 18 bases separated the two germline ends. Germline CDR1 is SNHLY and CDR2 is FYNNEI. CDR3 coding DNA: TGTGCCAGCAGTGAAAAATCCGGCCCGGTATGGGGCTACACCTTC. This encodes CASSEKSGPVWGYTF.

The chain links TRBV28 to TRBJ1-2; D not certain. The CDR3 is 11 amino acids. Trimming left V 5 bases short and J 6 bases short, with 7 bases between. Germline CDR1 MDHEN, CDR2 SYDVKM. The CDR3 loop reads CASSTNDGYTF. The CDR3 DNA sequence: TGTGCCAGCAGTACCAACGATGGCTACACCTTC.

A single count supports this clone. The V gene is TRBV14, the J gene TRBJ1-6; D may be TRBD1 (5 bases). Trimming stripped 4 bases from V and 10 bases from J, with 17 bases between. CDR1 and CDR2 (germline): SGHDN, FVKESK. The CDR3 loop spans 15 amino acids. CDR3 sequence (DNA): TGTGCCAGCAGCCCATCGCAGGGCTATCGATCACCCCTCCACTTT. The encoded protein is CASSPSQGYRSPLHF.

This clone has only one observation. The chain carries TRBV10-3 and TRBJ1-5; D uncertain. The V gene's germline CDR1 is ENHRY and CDR2 SYGVKD. The V and J ends lost 5 bases and 0 bases respectively, with 8 bases between them. The CDR3 covers 14 residues. The CDR3 sequence is CAISQEGSNQPQHF. Here the CDR3 DNA reads TGTGCCATCAGTCAGGAGGGTAGCAATCAGCCCCAGCATTTT.

This sequence joins TRBV11-2 and TRBJ2-5, with 9 bases fitting TRBD2. The CDR3 covers 16 residues. Germline V gene data show CDR1 as SGHAT and CDR2 as FQNNGV. Losses at the gene ends were 1 base for V and 4 bases for J; bases not matched to a gene: 7. CDR3 in DNA: TGTGCCAGCAGCTTAGGTGTCGGCGGGAGGGGAGAGACCCAGTACTTC. This translates into CASSLGVGGRGETQYF.

The rearrangement links TRBV5-4 to TRBJ1-3; D gene unclear. Germline CDR1 reads SGHNT; CDR2 reads YYREEE (reference sequence). Trimming took off 1 base at V and 0 bases at J, with 8 bases between the two ends. This CDR3 region has 15 residues. The CDR3 coding sequence is TGTGCCAGCAGCTTGAGTCTCAGCTCTGGAAACACCATATATTTT. Translating it yields CASSLSLSSGNTIYF.

This sequence joins TRBV19 and TRBJ2-1, with a tentative D call TRBD1 (6 bases). Germline V gives CDR1 LNHDA, CDR2 SQIVND (reference sequence). The V gene lost 6 bases and the J gene lost 6 bases, with 18 bases spanning the gap. The CDR3 has 15 residues. The CDR3 nucleotides read TGTGCCAGTAGAATCGACAGGATTCCTTTCAATGAGCAGTTCTTC. This sequence encodes CASRIDRIPFNEQFF.

The chain is built from TRBV29-1 and TRBJ2-5, with 8 bases that match TRBD1. The ends lost 6 bases at V and 4 bases at J; junction bases unmatched: 4. CDR3 length equals 12 residues. Germline V gives CDR1 SQVTM, CDR2 ANQGSEA. CDR3: CSVGTGTETQYF. As DNA, the CDR3 is TGCAGCGTAGGGACAGGTACAGAGACCCAGTACTTC. Variable domain in full (rest from reference TRBV29-1 and TRBJ2-5): SAVISQKPSRDICQRGTSLTIQCQVDSQVTMMFWYRQQPGQSLTLIATANQGSEATYESGFVIDKFPISRPNLTFSTLTVSNMSPEDSSIYLCSVGTGTETQYFGPGTRLLVL.

The CDR3 loop reads CASFNTGELFF. Written as DNA, the CDR3 is TGTGCCAGTTTTAACACCGGGGAGCTGTTTTTT. The chain couples TRBV27 to TRBJ2-2, with D unclear. V was shortened by 9 bases and J by 2 bases, with 4 bases between the two germline ends. Germline CDR1 MNHEY, CDR2 SMNVEV (reference sequence). The CDR3 is 11 amino acids.

The chain employs TRBV18 and TRBJ1-1; no firm D call. This CDR3 is 14 amino acids long. Looked up from germline, CDR1 is KGHSH and CDR2 is LQKENI. With 2 bases removed from V and 0 bases from J, the gap between germline ends came to 7 bases. As DNA, the CDR3 is TGTGCCAGCTCACCAGAGGCGGTGAACACTGAAGCTTTCTTT. Its protein product is CASSPEAVNTEAFF.

This clone showed up just a few times. V usage is TRBV6-5 and J usage is TRBJ2-7; maybe TRBD1 (7 bases). Germline lookup yields CDR1 MNHEY and CDR2 SVGAGI. The CDR3 has 15 residues. V was shortened by 6 bases and J by 6 bases, with 21 bases between the two germline ends. CDR3 DNA: TGTGCCAGCAGCCGCTCGCCTCGACAGGGAGGCGAGCAGTACTTC. Translated: CASSRSPRQGGEQYF.

The chain couples TRBV7-2 to TRBJ2-1; no clear D. The germline V and J ends were trimmed by 2 bases and 6 bases, with 2 bases remaining between them. Germline V gene lookup returns CDR1 SGHTA and CDR2 FQGNSA. This CDR3 is built from 11 residues. The CDR3 loop reads CASSLPNEQFF. The CDR3 DNA is TGTGCCAGCAGCTTACCCAATGAGCAGTTCTTC. Full variable domain (rest looked up from reference TRBV7-2 and TRBJ2-1): GAGVSQSPSNKVTEKGKDVELRCDPISGHTALYWYRQSLGQGLEFLIYFQGNSAPDKSGLPSDRFSAERTGGSVSTLTIQRTQQEDSAVYLCASSLPNEQFFGPGTRLTVL.

This rearrangement joins TRBV18 to TRBJ1-2; tentative D call: TRBD1 (5 bases). CDR1 is KGHSH, CDR2 LQKENI, per germline. The V and J ends lost 3 bases and 4 bases respectively, with 21 bases between them. The CDR3 is made up of 17 amino acids. The CDR3 bases are TGTGCCAGCTCACCGGAGCAGGGAAGGAACTTGGGCTATGGCTACACCTTC. Translation: CASSPEQGRNLGYGYTF.

This clone has a handful of counts. The chain couples TRBV4-2 to TRBJ1-2; tentatively, D is TRBD1 (5 bases). Germline V lookup: CDR1 LGHNA, CDR2 YNFKEQ. Trimming cost V 6 bases and J 3 bases, with 14 bases left between them. The CDR3 length is 14 residues. In DNA, the CDR3 is TGTGCCAGCAGGGGTAGGGGTATCGACTATGGCTACACCTTC. This encodes CASRGRGIDYGYTF.

The rearrangement joins TRBV5-1 to TRBJ2-1; 8 positions match TRBD1. The trim removed 5 bases at V and 2 bases at J, leaving 6 bases unmatched. This CDR3 is built from 15 residues. CDR1 and CDR2 (germline): SGHRS, YFSETQ. The CDR3 nucleotides read TGCGCCAGCAGTTACGGACAGGGTACCTACAATGAGCAGTTCTTC. Translation gives CASSYGQGTYNEQFF.

A remark on this clone: Other DNA sequences of this sample code for an identical CDR3. The V and J genes are TRBV9 and TRBJ1-5; D unclear. V was cut by 0 bases and J by 1 base, with 5 bases left in between. The CDR3 is made up of 14 amino acids. Germline values: CDR1 SGDLS, CDR2 YYNGEE. In DNA form, the CDR3 reads TGTGCCAGCAGCGTAGGGGGAAGCAATCAGCCCCAGCATTTT. Translation gives CASSVGGSNQPQHF.

This sequence joins TRBV5-6 and TRBJ2-7, with 10 bases matching TRBD2. Germline V gene data show CDR1 as SGHDT and CDR2 as YYEEEE. The trim removed 5 bases at V and 6 bases at J, leaving 11 bases unmatched. This CDR3 contains 15 residues. As DNA, the CDR3 is TGTGCCAGCAGTTTTGCTAGCGGGAGATATTTCGAGCAGTACTTC. It translates to CASSFASGRYFEQYF. The variable domain in full, completed from reference TRBV5-6 and TRBJ2-7, reads DAGVTQSPTHLIKTRGQQVTLRCSPKSGHDTVSWYQQALGQGPQFIFQYYEEEERQRGNFPDRFSGHQFPNYSSELNVNALLLGDSALYLCASSFASGRYFEQYFGPGTRLTVT.